This TCR beta chain was captured by sequencing in a study of T-cell memory formation after mild COVID-19. Study overall: TCR clusters largely stayed donor specific.

In germline, CDR1 is DFQATT, CDR2 SNEGSKA (reference sequence). The V end lost 3 bases, the J end lost 2 bases, and 18 bases lay between the germline ends. The CDR3 extends over 16 amino acids. From the 5' RACE reads, TCRdb called clonotypes with MiXCR, one entry per CDR3 protein. The sample yields 400,000 to 550,000 distinct CDR3 sequences, roughly 23% seen once. The clonotype originates from an adult woman who had mild COVID-19 (a few samples of this study predate the infection). Cell type and time point are not known. Sequencing was performed on PBMCs or a T cell subset sorted from them (not recorded which). The J gene is TRBJ2-3, the V gene TRBV20-1; D perhaps matches TRBD2 (5 bases). Here the CDR3 reads CSASRTPGVFTDTQYF. DNA of the CDR3: TGCAGTGCTAGCCGGACCCCCGGGGTCTTCACAGATACGCAGTATTTT.